This note documents a single T cell receptor beta chain sequence. Its antigen is unknown. Germline V gene data show CDR1 as MDHEN and CDR2 as SYDVKM. This CDR3 spans 14 amino acids. Trimming cost V 3 bases and J 4 bases; bases outside gene matches: 6. Repertoires were generated with immunoSEQ multiplex PCR, while TCRdb's copy carries only in-frame clones and drops some. The sample lists 150,000 to 200,000 clones; more than 75% were seen once. The entry originates in a study of T cell responses to AZD1222 COVID-19 vaccine. Notes on the study in general: Donor demographics were predominantly white British with a female majority; clonal diversity may be underestimated. The study identified only five or six AZD1222 recipients as seropositive at baseline. Along spike, vaccine-associated CD4 TCRs were found throughout, with dominance at 160-218 and 743-854.

V is TRBV28 and J is TRBJ2-7; 7 nucleotides match TRBD1. The source of this sequence is an adult in good health. Sample: peripheral blood, taken on day 0 of MenACWY control vaccination. This CDR3 is CASSLRGLVYEQYF. CDR3 bases: TGTGCCAGCAGTTTGAGGGGGCTAGTTTACGAGCAGTACTTC.